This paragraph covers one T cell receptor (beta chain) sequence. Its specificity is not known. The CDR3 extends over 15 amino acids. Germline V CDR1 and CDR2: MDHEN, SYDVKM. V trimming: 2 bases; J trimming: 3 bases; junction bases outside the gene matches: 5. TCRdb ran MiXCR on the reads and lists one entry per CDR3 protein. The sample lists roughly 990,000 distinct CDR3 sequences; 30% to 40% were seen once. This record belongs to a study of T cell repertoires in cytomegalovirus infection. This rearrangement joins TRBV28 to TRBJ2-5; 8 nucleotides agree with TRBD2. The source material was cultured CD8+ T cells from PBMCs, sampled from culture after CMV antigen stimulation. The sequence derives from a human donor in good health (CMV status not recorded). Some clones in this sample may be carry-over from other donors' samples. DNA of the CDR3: TGTGCCAGCAGTTTAGCCCCGGGGGGGGAAGAGACCCAGTACTTC. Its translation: CASSLAPGGEETQYF.